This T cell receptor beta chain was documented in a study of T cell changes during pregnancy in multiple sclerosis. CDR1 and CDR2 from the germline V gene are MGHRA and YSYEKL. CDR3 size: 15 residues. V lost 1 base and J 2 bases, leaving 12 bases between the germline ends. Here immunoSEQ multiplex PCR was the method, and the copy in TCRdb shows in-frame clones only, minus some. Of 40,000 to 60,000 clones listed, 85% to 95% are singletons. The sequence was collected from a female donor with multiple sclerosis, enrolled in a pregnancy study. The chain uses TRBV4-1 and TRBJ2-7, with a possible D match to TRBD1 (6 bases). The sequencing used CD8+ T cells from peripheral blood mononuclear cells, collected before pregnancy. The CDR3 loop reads CASSQVMGAAYEQYF. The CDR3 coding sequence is TGCGCCAGCAGCCAAGTCATGGGGGCGGCCTACGAGCAGTACTTC.